Following are 4 T cell receptor beta chains from one sample sequenced in a study of immune characterization of retroperitoneal liposarcoma. Each CDR3 protein gets one entry after TCRdb re-called the PCR reads with MiXCR. There are fewer than 3,000 distinct CDR3 sequences in the sample; approximately 22% occur only once, and less than 9.5% lies in the top ten. Input material: tumor tissue. The receptors were sampled from a male donor with retroperitoneal liposarcoma.

The rearrangement links TRBV6-1 to TRBJ2-1, with 8 bases matching TRBD1. The last part of the DNA fits TRBJ2-7 better; the J call may be wrong. Germline loops: CDR1 MNHNS, CDR2 SASEGT. This CDR3 has 14 amino acids. Written as DNA, the CDR3 is TGTGCCAGCAGACGGGACAGGAGGGCCCACGAGCAGTACTTC. Translated, it gives CASRRDRRAHEQYF.

This clonotype rates as medium-sized. The chain couples TRBV11-3 to TRBJ2-1, with 15 bases that match TRBD2. The CDR3 has 16 amino acids. Germline lookup yields CDR1 SGHNT and CDR2 YENEEA. Losses at the gene ends were 2 bases for V and 7 bases for J; bases not matched to a gene: 3. The CDR3 nucleotides read TGTGCCAGCAGCTTAATCGGACTAGCGGGAGGGAATGAGCAGTTCTTC. Encoded protein: CASSLIGLAGGNEQFF.

The V call is TRBV6-1, the J call TRBJ2-3; tentatively, D is TRBD2 (5 bases). This CDR3 contains 17 residues. Germline-derived CDR1 and CDR2 are MNHNS and SASEGT. Trimming shortened V by 2 bases and J by 2 bases, and 17 bases separated the two germline ends. CDR3: CASSELEADLLTDTQYF. DNA for the CDR3: TGTGCCAGCAGTGAATTGGAAGCGGATCTTCTCACAGATACGCAGTATTTT.

Ten or more counts support this clonotype. This chain links TRBV27 with TRBJ2-1, with 8 bases identical to TRBD2. CDR1 and CDR2 from the germline V gene are MNHEY and SMNVEV (reference sequence). The V gene end was trimmed by 3 bases and the J gene end by 4 bases; junction bases not matched to a gene: 2. The CDR3 length is 14 residues. The CDR3 DNA reads TGTGCCAGCAGTTTGCGACTAGCGTACAATGAGCAGTTCTTC. It codes for CASSLRLAYNEQFF.